A selection of T cell receptor beta chains follows, all from one sample in a study of blood T cell repertoires in COVID-19. Clones were read by immunoSEQ multiplex PCR, and TCRdb kept only the in-frame ones, dropping some. Of about 300,000 clones listed, about nine tenths were seen once; the top ten hold roughly 2.8%. The sequenced material came from PBMCs or T cells enriched from blood (not recorded which). Every receptor here comes from a woman aged 45-65 years who had been exposed to COVID-19. The CDR3 runs from the conserved cysteine through the conserved F or W. Each record gives: CDR3 length, clone size, V gene, J gene, D gene, CDR3 protein, CDR3 DNA. The D gene is left open where the match is weak. Clone size is given for some rows only: seen once, a few or many times, or a class if the clone is expanded.

cdr3_length: 14
clone_size: -
v_call: TRBV28
j_call: TRBJ1-5
d_call: -
cdr3_aa: CASSSGGSNQPQHF
cdr3_nt: TGTGCCAGCAGCTCCGGGGGGAGCAATCAGCCCCAGCATTTT

cdr3_length: 14
clone_size: -
v_call: TRBV4-1
j_call: TRBJ2-2
d_call: -
cdr3_aa: CASSRPFRSGELFF
cdr3_nt: TGCGCCAGCAGCCGCCCCTTTAGATCCGGGGAGCTGTTTTTT

cdr3_length: 15
clone_size: few
v_call: TRBV7-2
j_call: TRBJ2-2
d_call: -
cdr3_aa: CASSLTAGVPGELFF
cdr3_nt: TGTGCCAGCAGCCTAACTGCAGGGGTCCCCGGGGAGCTGTTTTTT

cdr3_length: 15
clone_size: -
v_call: TRBV10-3
j_call: TRBJ1-2
d_call: -
cdr3_aa: CAISESPGQGDGYTF
cdr3_nt: TGTGCCATCAGTGAGTCGCCGGGACAAGGGGATGGCTACACCTTC

cdr3_length: 17
clone_size: -
v_call: TRBV4-1
j_call: TRBJ2-3
d_call: TRBD1
cdr3_aa: CASSHAAQGIGADTQYF
cdr3_nt: TGCGCCAGCAGCCATGCAGCACAGGGGATCGGCGCAGATACGCAGTATTTT

cdr3_length: 13
clone_size: -
v_call: TRBV7-2
j_call: TRBJ2-7
d_call: -
cdr3_aa: CASSLRSDYEQYF
cdr3_nt: TGTGCCAGCAGCTTACGGAGCGACTACGAGCAGTACTTC

cdr3_length: 13
clone_size: -
v_call: TRBV2
j_call: TRBJ2-7
d_call: -
cdr3_aa: CASSVDISYEQYF
cdr3_nt: TGTGCCAGCAGTGTGGACATCTCCTACGAGCAGTACTTC

cdr3_length: 15
clone_size: -
v_call: TRBV28
j_call: TRBJ2-2
d_call: -
cdr3_aa: CASSLGGASTGELFF
cdr3_nt: TGTGCCAGCAGTTTAGGCGGGGCGAGTACCGGGGAGCTGTTTTTT

cdr3_length: 14
clone_size: -
v_call: TRBV7-6
j_call: TRBJ2-7
d_call: -
cdr3_aa: CASSLGQALYEQYF
cdr3_nt: TGTGCCAGCAGCTTAGGACAGGCGCTTTACGAGCAGTACTTC

cdr3_length: 15
clone_size: -
v_call: TRBV5-4
j_call: TRBJ1-3
d_call: -
cdr3_aa: CASSFEGGSGNTIYF
cdr3_nt: TGTGCCAGCAGCTTTGAGGGAGGCTCTGGAAACACCATATATTTT

cdr3_length: 17
clone_size: -
v_call: TRBV2
j_call: TRBJ1-1
d_call: TRBD1
cdr3_aa: CASRKSRDRAYGTEAFF
cdr3_nt: TGTGCCAGCAGGAAAAGCCGGGACAGGGCTTACGGCACTGAAGCTTTCTTT

cdr3_length: 15
clone_size: once
v_call: TRBV2
j_call: TRBJ1-1
d_call: TRBD1
cdr3_aa: CASSGGQGTNTEAFF
cdr3_nt: TGTGCCAGCAGTGGTGGACAGGGAACGAACACTGAAGCTTTCTTT

cdr3_length: 15
clone_size: once
v_call: TRBV6-1
j_call: TRBJ2-5
d_call: -
cdr3_aa: CASSDGPGVQETQYF
cdr3_nt: TGTGCCAGCAGTGACGGTCCGGGGGTCCAAGAGACCCAGTACTTC

cdr3_length: 13
clone_size: few
v_call: TRBV9
j_call: TRBJ2-3
d_call: -
cdr3_aa: CASSPQTADTQYF
cdr3_nt: TGTGCCAGCAGCCCCCAAACGGCAGATACGCAGTATTTT

cdr3_length: 15
clone_size: -
v_call: TRBV6-1
j_call: TRBJ2-2
d_call: TRBD1
cdr3_aa: CASSENRGRTGELFF
cdr3_nt: TGTGCCAGCAGTGAAAACAGGGGGCGGACCGGGGAGCTGTTTTTT

cdr3_length: 16
clone_size: -
v_call: TRBV28
j_call: TRBJ2-3
d_call: TRBD1
cdr3_aa: CASSLVSGGGTDTQYF
cdr3_nt: TGTGCCAGCAGTTTAGTTTCAGGGGGCGGGACAGATACGCAGTATTTT

cdr3_length: 12
clone_size: -
v_call: TRBV6-1
j_call: TRBJ2-1
d_call: -
cdr3_aa: CASSEVSREQFF
cdr3_nt: TGTGCCAGCAGTGAAGTGTCGAGAGAGCAGTTCTTC

cdr3_length: 15
clone_size: once
v_call: TRBV6-5
j_call: TRBJ1-2
d_call: -
cdr3_aa: CASSYSSRAQGGYTF
cdr3_nt: TGTGCCAGCAGTTACTCGAGTAGGGCCCAGGGAGGCTACACCTTC